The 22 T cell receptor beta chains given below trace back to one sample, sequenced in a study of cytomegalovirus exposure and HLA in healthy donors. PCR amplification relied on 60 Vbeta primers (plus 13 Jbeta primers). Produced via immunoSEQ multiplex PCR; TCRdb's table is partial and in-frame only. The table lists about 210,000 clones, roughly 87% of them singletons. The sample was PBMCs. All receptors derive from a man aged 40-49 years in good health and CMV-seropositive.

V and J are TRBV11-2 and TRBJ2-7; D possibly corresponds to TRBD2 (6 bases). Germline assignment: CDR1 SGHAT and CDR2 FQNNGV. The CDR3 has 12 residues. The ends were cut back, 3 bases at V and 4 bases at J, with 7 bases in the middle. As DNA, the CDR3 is TGTGCCAGCAGCTTCGGAGGGTACGAGCAGTACGTC. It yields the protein CASSFGGYEQYV.

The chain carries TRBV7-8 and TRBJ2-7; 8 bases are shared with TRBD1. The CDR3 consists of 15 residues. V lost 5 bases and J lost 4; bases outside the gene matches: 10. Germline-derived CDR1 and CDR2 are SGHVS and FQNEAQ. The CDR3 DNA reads TGTGCCAGCAGCGCCCGGACAGGGCCACGGTACGAGCAGTACTTC. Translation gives CASSARTGPRYEQYF.

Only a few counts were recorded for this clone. The CDR3 bases are TGCGCCAGCAGCTCGGACAGTTATGTCTATGGCTACACCTTC. Its protein is CASSSDSYVYGYTF. The rearrangement uses TRBV5-1 and TRBJ1-2, with a possible D match to TRBD1 (6 bases). V shed 3 bases and J shed 4 bases, with 13 bases lying between them. Germline lookup yields CDR1 SGHRS and CDR2 YFSETQ. The CDR3 consists of 14 residues. Drawing the rest from reference TRBV5-1 and TRBJ1-2, the complete variable domain is KAGVTQTPRYLIKTRGQQVTLSCSPISGHRSVSWYQQTPGQGLQFLFEYFSETQRNKGNFPGRFSGRQFSNSRSEMNVSTLELGDSALYLCASSSDSYVYGYTFGSGTRLTVV.

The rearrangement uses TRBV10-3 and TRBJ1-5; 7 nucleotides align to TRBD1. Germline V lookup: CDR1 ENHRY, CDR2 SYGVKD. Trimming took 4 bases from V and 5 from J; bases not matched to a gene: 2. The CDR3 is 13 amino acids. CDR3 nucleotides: TGTGCCATCAGTGGACAGGGATATCAGCCCCAGCATTTT. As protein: CAISGQGYQPQHF.

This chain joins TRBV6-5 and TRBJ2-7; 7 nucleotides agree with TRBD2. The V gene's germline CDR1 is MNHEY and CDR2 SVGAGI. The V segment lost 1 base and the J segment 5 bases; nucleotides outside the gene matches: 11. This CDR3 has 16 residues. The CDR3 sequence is CASSYFWGLAGDEQYF. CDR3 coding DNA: TGTGCCAGCAGTTACTTTTGGGGTCTGGCGGGAGACGAGCAGTACTTC.

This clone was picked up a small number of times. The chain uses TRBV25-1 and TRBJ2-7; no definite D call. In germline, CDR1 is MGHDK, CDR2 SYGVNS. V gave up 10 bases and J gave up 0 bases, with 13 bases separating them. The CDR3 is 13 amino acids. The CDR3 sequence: CATSWRNSYEQYF. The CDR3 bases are TGTGCCACCTCATGGCGGAACTCCTACGAGCAGTACTTC.

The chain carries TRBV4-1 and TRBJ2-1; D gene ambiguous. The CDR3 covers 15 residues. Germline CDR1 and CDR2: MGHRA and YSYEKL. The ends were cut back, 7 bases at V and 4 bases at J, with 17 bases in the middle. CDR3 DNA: TGCGCCAGCAACCTTGGGCCCACTGATTACAATGAGCAGTTCTTC. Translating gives CASNLGPTDYNEQFF.

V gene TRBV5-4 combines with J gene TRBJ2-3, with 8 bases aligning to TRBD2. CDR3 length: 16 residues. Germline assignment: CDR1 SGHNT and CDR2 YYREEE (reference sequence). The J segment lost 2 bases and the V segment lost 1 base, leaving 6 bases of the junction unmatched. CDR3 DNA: TGTGCCAGCAGCTTGTCTCCTAGCGGGTACACAGATACGCAGTATTTT. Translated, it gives CASSLSPSGYTDTQYF.

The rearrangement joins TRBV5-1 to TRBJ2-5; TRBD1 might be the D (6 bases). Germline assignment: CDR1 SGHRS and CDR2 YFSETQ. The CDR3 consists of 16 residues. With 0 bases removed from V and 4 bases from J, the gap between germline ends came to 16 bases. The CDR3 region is CASSLAGSGVGETQYF. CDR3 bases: TGCGCCAGCAGCTTGGCCGGCTCAGGGGTTGGAGAGACCCAGTACTTC.

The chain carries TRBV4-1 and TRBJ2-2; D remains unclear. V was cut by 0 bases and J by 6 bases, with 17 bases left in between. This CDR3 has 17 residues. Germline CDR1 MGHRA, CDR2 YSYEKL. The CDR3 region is CASSQDLTTNLPGELFF. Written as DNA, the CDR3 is TGCGCCAGCAGCCAAGATTTAACTACTAATCTGCCCGGGGAGCTGTTTTTT.

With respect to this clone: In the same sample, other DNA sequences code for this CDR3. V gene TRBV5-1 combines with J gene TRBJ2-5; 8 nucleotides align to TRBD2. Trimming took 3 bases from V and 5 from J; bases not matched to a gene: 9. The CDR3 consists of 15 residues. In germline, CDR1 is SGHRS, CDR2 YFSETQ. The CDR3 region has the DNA TGCGCCAGCAGCTCCGGACTAGCTCAGGGTGAGACCCAGTACTTC. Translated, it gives CASSSGLAQGETQYF.

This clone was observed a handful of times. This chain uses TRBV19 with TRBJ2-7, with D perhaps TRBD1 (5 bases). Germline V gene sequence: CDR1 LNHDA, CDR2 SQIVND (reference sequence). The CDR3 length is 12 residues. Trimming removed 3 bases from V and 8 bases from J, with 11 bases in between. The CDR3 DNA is TGTGCCAGTAGTATGACCTTGGGGCAGCAGTACTTC. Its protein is CASSMTLGQQYF.

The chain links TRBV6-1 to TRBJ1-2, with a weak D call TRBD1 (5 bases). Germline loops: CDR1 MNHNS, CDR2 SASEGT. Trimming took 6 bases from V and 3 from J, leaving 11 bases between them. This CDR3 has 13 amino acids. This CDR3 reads CASRQGYDYGYTF. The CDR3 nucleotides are TGTGCCAGCAGGCAGGGATATGACTATGGCTACACCTTC.

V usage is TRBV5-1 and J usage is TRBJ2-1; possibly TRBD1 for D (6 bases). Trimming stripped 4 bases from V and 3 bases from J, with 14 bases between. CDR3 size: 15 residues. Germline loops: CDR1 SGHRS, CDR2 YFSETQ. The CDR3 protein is CASSRTERHYNEQFF. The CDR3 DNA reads TGCGCCAGCAGCCGGACAGAGAGACACTACAATGAGCAGTTCTTC.

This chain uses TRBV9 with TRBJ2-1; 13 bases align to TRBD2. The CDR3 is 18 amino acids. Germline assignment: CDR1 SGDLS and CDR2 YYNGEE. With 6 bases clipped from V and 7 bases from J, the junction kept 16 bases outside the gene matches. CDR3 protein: CASTPKGLAGEVFNEQFF. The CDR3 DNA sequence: TGTGCCAGCACCCCTAAAGGACTAGCGGGAGAGGTTTTTAATGAGCAGTTCTTC.

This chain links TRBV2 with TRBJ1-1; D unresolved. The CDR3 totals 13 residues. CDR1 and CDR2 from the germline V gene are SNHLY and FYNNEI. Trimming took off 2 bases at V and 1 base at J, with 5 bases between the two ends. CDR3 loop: CASSEIKNTEAFF. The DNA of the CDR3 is TGTGCCAGCAGTGAAATAAAGAACACTGAAGCTTTCTTT.

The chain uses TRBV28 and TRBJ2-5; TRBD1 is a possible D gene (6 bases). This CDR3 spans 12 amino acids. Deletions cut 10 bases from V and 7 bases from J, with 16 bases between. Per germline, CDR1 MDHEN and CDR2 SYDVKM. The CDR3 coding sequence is TGTGCCACTGTGGGACAAATCGGGACCCAGTACTTC. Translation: CATVGQIGTQYF.

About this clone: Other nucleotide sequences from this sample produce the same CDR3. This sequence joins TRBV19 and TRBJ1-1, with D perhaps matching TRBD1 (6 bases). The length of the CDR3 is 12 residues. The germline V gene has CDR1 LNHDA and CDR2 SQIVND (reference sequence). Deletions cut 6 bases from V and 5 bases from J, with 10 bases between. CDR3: CASSQGWTEAFF. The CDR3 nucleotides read TGTGCCAGTAGCCAGGGGTGGACTGAAGCTTTCTTT.

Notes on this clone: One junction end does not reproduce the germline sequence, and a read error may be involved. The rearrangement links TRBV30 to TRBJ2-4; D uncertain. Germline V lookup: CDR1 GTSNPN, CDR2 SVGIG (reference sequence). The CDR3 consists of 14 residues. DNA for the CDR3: TGTGCCTGGACAGCGTCAATAACCAACAACATTCAGTACTTC. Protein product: CAWTASITNNIQYF.

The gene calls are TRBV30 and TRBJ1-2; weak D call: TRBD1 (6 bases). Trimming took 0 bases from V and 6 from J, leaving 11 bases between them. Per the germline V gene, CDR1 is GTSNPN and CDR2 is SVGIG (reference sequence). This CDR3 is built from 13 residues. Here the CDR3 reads CAWSVGQLDGYTF. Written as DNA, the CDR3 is TGTGCCTGGAGTGTAGGACAGTTAGATGGCTACACCTTC. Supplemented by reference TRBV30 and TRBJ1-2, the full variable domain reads SQTIHQWPATLVQPVGSPLSLECTVEGTSNPNLYWYRQAAGRGLQLLFYSVGIGQISSEVPQNLSASRPQDRQFILSSKKLLLSDSGFYLCAWSVGQLDGYTFGSGTRLTVV.

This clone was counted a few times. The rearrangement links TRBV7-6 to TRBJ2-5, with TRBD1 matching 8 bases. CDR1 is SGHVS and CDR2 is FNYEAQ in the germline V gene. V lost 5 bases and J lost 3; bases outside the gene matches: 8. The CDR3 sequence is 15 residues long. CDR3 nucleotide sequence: TGTGCCAGCAGCACCCCGACAGGGGAAGAAGAGACCCAGTACTTC. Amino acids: CASSTPTGEEETQYF. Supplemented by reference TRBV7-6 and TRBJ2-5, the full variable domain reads GAGVSQSPRYKVTKRGQDVALRCDPISGHVSLYWYRQALGQGPEFLTYFNYEAQQDKSGLPNDRFSAERPEGSISTLTIQRTEQRDSAMYRCASSTPTGEEETQYFGPGTRLLVL.

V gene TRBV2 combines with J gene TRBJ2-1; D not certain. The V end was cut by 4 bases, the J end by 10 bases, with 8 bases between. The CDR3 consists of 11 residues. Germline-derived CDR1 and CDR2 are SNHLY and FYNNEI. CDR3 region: CASSGESEQFF. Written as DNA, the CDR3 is TGTGCCAGCAGTGGCGAGAGCGAGCAGTTCTTC.